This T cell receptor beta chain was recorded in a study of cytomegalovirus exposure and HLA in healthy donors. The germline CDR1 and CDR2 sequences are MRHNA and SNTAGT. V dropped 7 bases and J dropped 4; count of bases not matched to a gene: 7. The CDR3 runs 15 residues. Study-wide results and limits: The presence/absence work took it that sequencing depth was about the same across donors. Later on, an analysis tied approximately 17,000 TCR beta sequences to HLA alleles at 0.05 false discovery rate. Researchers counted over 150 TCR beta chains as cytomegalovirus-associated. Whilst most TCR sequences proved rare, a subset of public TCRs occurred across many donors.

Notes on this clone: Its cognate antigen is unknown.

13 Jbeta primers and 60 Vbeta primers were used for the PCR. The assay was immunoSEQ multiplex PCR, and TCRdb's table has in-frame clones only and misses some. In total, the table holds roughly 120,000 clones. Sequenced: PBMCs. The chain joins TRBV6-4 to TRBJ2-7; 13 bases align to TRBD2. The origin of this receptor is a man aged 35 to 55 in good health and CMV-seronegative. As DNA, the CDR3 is TGTGCCAGCACTTGGACTAGCGGGAGCGCTTACGAGCAGTACTTC. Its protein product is CASTWTSGSAYEQYF.